This TCR beta chain was retrieved from a study of Ad26.COV2.S vaccination and SARS-CoV-2 variants. The treatment was: around 19 received Ad26.COV2.S at low or high dose, single or two shots; about 5 received placebo; per-sample allocation not given. Collection of the samples took place on day 63 after the first injection of vaccine or placebo. The CDR3 covers 19 residues. The junction had 19 bases not matched to a gene; V was cut back by 6 bases and J by 4 bases. The germline gives CDR1 ENHRY, CDR2 SYGVKD. Only in-frame clones appear in the TCRdb table, and some are missing; sequencing was by immunoSEQ multiplex PCR. The sample has hundreds of thousands of clones, approximately 86% seen once.

V usage is TRBV10-3 and J usage is TRBJ1-2; 11 bases line up with TRBD1. The sequenced sample was peripheral blood, obtained in a trial of Ad26.COV2.S vaccine versus placebo. The origin of this receptor is a person between 18 and 65 years old who received the Ad26.COV2.S COVID-19 vaccine or a placebo. CDR3 protein: CAISLSSGTGGSESYGYTF. The CDR3 nucleotides are TGTGCCATCAGCCTGAGCTCCGGGACAGGGGGTTCTGAGAGCTATGGCTACACCTTC.